This TCR beta chain is from a study of cytomegalovirus exposure and HLA in healthy donors. The PCR ran on 60 Vbeta and 13 Jbeta primers. Libraries were prepared by immunoSEQ multiplex PCR; TCRdb keeps only in-frame clonotypes and omits some of them. Found here are under 200,000 clones, approximately 85% of them singletons; the top ten hold approximately 8.5%. Findings and limits, study-wide: The study labeled more than 150 TCR beta chains cytomegalovirus-associated. TCR beta sequences reportedly predicted the HLA-A and HLA-B alleles of most subjects accurately.

Notes on this clone: What it binds is unknown. A junction end diverges from the germline sequence, so it may reflect a read error.

From germline, CDR1 is LNHNV and CDR2 YYDKDF (reference sequence). The CDR3 is made up of 13 amino acids. The specimen sequenced was PBMCs. This clonotype was sampled from a man aged 18 to 30 in good health and CMV-seropositive. The gene calls are TRBV15 and TRBJ1-1, with D unclear. CDR3 sequence (DNA): TGTGCCGCCAGCAGAGATCGGGACACTGAAGCTTTCTTT. This encodes CAASRDRDTEAFF.